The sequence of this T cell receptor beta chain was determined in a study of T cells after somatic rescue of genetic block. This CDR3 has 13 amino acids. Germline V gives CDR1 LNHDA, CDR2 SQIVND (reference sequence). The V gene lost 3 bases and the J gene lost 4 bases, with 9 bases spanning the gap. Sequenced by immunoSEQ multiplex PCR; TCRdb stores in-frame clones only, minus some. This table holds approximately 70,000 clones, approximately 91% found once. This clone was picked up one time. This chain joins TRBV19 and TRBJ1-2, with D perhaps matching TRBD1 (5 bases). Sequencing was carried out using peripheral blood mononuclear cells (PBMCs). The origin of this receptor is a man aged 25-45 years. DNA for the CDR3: TGTGCCAGTAGTATGATCCAGGGCTATGGCTACACCTTC. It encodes CASSMIQGYGYTF.